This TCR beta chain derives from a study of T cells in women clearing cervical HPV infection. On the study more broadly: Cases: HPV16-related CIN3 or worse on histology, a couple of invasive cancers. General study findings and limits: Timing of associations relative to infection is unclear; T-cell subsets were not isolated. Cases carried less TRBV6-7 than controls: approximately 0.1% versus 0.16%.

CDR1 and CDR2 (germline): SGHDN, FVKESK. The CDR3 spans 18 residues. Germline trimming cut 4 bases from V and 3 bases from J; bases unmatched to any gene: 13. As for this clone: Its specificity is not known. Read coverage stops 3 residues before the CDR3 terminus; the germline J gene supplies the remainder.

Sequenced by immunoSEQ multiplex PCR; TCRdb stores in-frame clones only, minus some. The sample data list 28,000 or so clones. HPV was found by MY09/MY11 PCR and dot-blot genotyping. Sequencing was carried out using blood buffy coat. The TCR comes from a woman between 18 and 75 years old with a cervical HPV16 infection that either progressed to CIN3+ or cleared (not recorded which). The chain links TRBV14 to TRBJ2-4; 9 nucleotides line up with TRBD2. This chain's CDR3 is CASSPRASGDSVKNIQYF. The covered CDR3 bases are TGTGCCAGCAGCCCGCGGGCTAGCGGGGATAGCGTCAAAAACATT.